Sequencing of this T cell receptor beta chain was carried out in a study of identical twins' blood T cells. Overall study findings and caveats: Twins shared more top CDR3 clonotypes than unrelated donors did.

Worth noting for this clonotype: What it binds is unknown.

TCRdb used MiXCR to reprocess the 5' RACE reads, holding one entry per CDR3 protein. This table holds 350,000 to 450,000 distinct CDR3 sequences, 28% found once. The V gene's germline CDR1 is SGDLS and CDR2 YYNGEE. The V and J ends lost 4 bases and 2 bases respectively, with 13 bases between them. This CDR3 has 15 amino acids. This sequence was found in a woman between 18 and 50 years old in good health. The sample consisted of PBMCs. The rearrangement uses TRBV9 and TRBJ2-1; possible D gene TRBD2, 6 bases. The CDR3 loop is CASSLLAFPYNEQFF. The CDR3 region has the DNA TGTGCCAGCAGCCTCCTAGCGTTCCCCTACAATGAGCAGTTCTTC.